This T cell receptor beta chain was profiled in a study of blood T cell repertoires in COVID-19. Authors' data handling: The assay estimated nucleated cells by amplifying reference gene primers. Libraries were prepared by immunoSEQ multiplex PCR; TCRdb keeps only in-frame clonotypes and omits some of them. Clonal size and the V and J genes are those of that table, whereas D and trimming came from the DNA. The sample shows around 330,000 clones, 85% of them seen only once. The participants were between about 18 and 90 years old and came from roughly 24 US areas. The study assigned cohorts using participant-reported clinical history. Exposed study participants had met a COVID-19 case within 2 weeks before entry. This CDR3 has 15 amino acids. Per germline, CDR1 KGHSH and CDR2 LQKENI. Losses at the gene ends were 5 bases for V and 0 bases for J; bases not matched to a gene: 4. The sample holds a few counts of this clone.

This clonotype was obtained from a young woman who had been exposed to COVID-19. The chain uses TRBV18 and TRBJ1-1; 9 bases map to TRBD1. Sample: PBMCs or T cells enriched from blood (not recorded which). CDR3 in DNA: TGTGCCAGCTCATTGCGGACAGGGGTGAACACTGAAGCTTTCTTT. Its protein is CASSLRTGVNTEAFF.